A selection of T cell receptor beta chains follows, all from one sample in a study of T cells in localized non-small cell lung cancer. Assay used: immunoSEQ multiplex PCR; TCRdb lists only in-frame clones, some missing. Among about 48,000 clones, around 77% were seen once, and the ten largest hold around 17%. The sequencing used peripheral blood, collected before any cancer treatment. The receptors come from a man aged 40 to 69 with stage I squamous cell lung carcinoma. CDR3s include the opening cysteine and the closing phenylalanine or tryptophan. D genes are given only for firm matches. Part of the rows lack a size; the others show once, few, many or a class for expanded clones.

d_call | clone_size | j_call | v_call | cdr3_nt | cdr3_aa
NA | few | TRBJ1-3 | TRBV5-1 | TGCGCCAGCAGCTTGGGAGGGAGCTTATCTGGAAACACCATATATTTT | CASSLGGSLSGNTIYF
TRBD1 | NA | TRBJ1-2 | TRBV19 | TGTGCCTGCCGAGTTGAACCGGGACAGCCCGCTGGCTACACCTTC | CACRVEPGQPAGYTF
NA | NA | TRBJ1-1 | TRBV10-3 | TGTGCCACCATCATTCCGGGCGGCACTGAAGCTTTCTTT | CATIIPGGTEAFF
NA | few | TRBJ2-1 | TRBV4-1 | TGCGCCAGCAGCCAAGTGGATCTAGTAACCTACAATGAGCAGTTCTTC | CASSQVDLVTYNEQFF
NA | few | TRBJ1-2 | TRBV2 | TGTGCCAGCAGTGTAGGGGGCTATGGCTACACCTTC | CASSVGGYGYTF
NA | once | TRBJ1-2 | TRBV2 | TGTGCCAGCAGTGAAGGCCAGGGAAATGGCTACACCTTC | CASSEGQGNGYTF
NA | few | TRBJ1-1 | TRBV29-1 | TGCAGCGTTGAAGAATCAGGGTGGGGGGCTTTCTTT | CSVEESGWGAFF
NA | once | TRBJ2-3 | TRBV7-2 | TGTGCCAGCAGCTTAATAGGGGGGATCGGGACAGATACGCAGTATTTT | CASSLIGGIGTDTQYF
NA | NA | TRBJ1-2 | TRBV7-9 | TGTGCCAGCAGCCCCCCGGAAGGGGGCTACACCTTC | CASSPPEGGYTF
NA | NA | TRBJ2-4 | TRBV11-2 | TGTGCCAGCAGCTTAGAGGGTACTATGGGAAAAAACATTCAGTACTTC | CASSLEGTMGKNIQYF
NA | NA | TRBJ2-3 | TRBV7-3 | TGTGCCAGCAGCTTTATCCCGGGACTGGGGAGCACAGATACGCAGTATTTT | CASSFIPGLGSTDTQYF
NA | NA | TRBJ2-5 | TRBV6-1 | TGTGCCAGCAGTGTCGAGTGGGGAGAGACCCAGTACTTC | CASSVEWGETQYF
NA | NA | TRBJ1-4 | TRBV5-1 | TGCGCCAGCAGCCCCACGAACGAGTATGAAAAACTGTTTTTT | CASSPTNEYEKLFF
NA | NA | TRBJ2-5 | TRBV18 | TGTGCCAGCTCACCAATGCCACAGGAGACCCAGTACTTC | CASSPMPQETQYF
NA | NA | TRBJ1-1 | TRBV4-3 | TGCGCCAGCAGCTTTAGGGACCCGAACACTGAAGCTTTCTTT | CASSFRDPNTEAFF
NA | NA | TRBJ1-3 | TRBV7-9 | TGTGCCAGCACTCTAGATGGCAGGAACGGAAACACCATATATTTT | CASTLDGRNGNTIYF
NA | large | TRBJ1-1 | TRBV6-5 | TGTGCCAGCAGTTACTTAGGGACAACGAACACTGAAGCTTTCTTT | CASSYLGTTNTEAFF
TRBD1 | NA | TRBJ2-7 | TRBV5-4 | TGTGCCAGCAGCTTGAGGCAGGGGGCGAACGAGCAGTACTTC | CASSLRQGANEQYF
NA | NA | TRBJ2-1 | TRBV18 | TGTGCCAGCTCACCAGCGGGTCAAGTCGGGCGTGAGCAGTTCTTC | CASSPAGQVGREQFF
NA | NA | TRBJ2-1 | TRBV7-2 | TGTGCCAGCAGCTTTACCGGCACGGCCAATGAGCAGTTCTTC | CASSFTGTANEQFF
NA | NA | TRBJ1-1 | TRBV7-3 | TGTGCCAGCAGCCTGGAGATGAACACTGAAGCTTTCTTT | CASSLEMNTEAFF
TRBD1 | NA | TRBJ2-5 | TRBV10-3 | TGTGCCGCAGGCCAGGGGGTCCAAGAGACCCAGTACTTC | CAAGQGVQETQYF
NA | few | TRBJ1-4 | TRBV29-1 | TGCAGCGTTCAGGGGATGAGTGGTGAAAAACTGTTTTTT | CSVQGMSGEKLFF
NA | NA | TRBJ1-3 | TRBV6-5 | TGTGCCAGCAGTTTCGGGACTAGCTCTGGAAACACCATATATTTT | CASSFGTSSGNTIYF
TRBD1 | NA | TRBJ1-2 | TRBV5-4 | TGTGCCAGCAGCTTTGGACAGGGGGCAAGGGGCTATGGCTACACCTTC | CASSFGQGARGYGYTF
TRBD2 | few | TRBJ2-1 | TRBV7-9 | TGTGCCATCATACAGCCGGGGGGGTACAATGAGCAGTTCTTC | CAIIQPGGYNEQFF
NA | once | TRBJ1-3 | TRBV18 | TGTGCCAGCTCACCTGGAAACACCATATATTTT | CASSPGNTIYF
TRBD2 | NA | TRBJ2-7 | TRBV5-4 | TGTGCCAGCAGCTTGCCCGGGGGGGGCGCCTACGAGCAGTACTTC | CASSLPGGGAYEQYF
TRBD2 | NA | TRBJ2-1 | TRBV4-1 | TGCGCCAGCAGCCAAGCGGGGGGGCCGAGTGAGCAGTTCTTC | CASSQAGGPSEQFF
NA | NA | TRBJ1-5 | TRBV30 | TGTGCCTGGAGTGCCGTTGGGGCCAGTCAGCCCCAGCATTTT | CAWSAVGASQPQHF
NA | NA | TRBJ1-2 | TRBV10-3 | TGTGCCATCAGTGATGTGGAAGTCAGCTACACCTTC | CAISDVEVSYTF
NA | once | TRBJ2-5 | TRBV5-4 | TGTGCCAGCAGCTTGTTGCACCAAGAGACCCAGTACTTC | CASSLLHQETQYF
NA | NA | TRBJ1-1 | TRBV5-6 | TGTGCCAGCAGCCCACTAGACCGATACACTGAAGCTTTCTTT | CASSPLDRYTEAFF
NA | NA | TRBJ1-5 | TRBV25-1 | TGTGCCAGCTCTGAGGGGAGTTTCGGTAATCAGCCCCAGCATTTT | CASSEGSFGNQPQHF
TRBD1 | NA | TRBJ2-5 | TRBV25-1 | TGTGCCAGCACCCCGGACAGGCAAAAGGGAGAGACCCAGTACTTC | CASTPDRQKGETQYF
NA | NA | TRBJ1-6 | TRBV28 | TGTGCCAGCAGTTTACGAATCAGTTCGAGCTCCTATAATTCACCCCTCCACTTT | CASSLRISSSSYNSPLHF
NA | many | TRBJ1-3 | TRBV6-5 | TGTGCCAGCAGTGAATATGGAAACACCATATATTTT | CASSEYGNTIYF
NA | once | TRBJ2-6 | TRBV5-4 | TGTGCCAGCAGCGTCGTTTTCTCTGGGGCCAACGTCCTGACTTTC | CASSVVFSGANVLTF
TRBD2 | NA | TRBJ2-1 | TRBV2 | TGTGCCAGTTTTAATCTAGCGGGGGGGCGGGAGCAGTTCTTC | CASFNLAGGREQFF
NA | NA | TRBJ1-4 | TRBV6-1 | TGTGCCAGCAGTGAAGGGGGTAGGGAAAAACTGTTTTTT | CASSEGGREKLFF
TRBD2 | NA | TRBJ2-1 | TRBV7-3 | TGTGCCAGCAGCTTATCCAGCGGGACCTACAATGAGCAGTTCTTC | CASSLSSGTYNEQFF
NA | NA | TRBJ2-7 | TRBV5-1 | TGCGCCAGCAGCTCGAGGAGCTCCTACGAGCAGTACTTC | CASSSRSSYEQYF
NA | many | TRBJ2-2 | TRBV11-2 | TGTGCCAGCAGCCGACCCCGGCAGCCCTGGGAGCTGTTTTTT | CASSRPRQPWELFF
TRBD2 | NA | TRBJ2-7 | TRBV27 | TGTGCCAGCACCGGGACTAGCGGGGGAGTGGAGCAGTACTTC | CASTGTSGGVEQYF
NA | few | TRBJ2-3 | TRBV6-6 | TGTGCCAGCAGTTACTCGAGAGGCGGCACAGATACGCAGTATTTT | CASSYSRGGTDTQYF
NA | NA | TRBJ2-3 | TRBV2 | TGTGCCAGCAGACAGGACTCGGTCACAGATACGCAGTATTTT | CASRQDSVTDTQYF
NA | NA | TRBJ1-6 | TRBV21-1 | TGTGCCAGCAGCAAAGGGGAAAGGGAACATAATTCACCCCTCCACTTT | CASSKGEREHNSPLHF
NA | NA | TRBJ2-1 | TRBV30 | TGTGCCTGGAGACGCCGGCCGAACTCCTACAATGAGCAGTTCTTC | CAWRRRPNSYNEQFF
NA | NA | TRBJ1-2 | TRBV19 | TGTGCCAGTAGTATTGACAGAGCCAACTATGGCTACACCTTC | CASSIDRANYGYTF
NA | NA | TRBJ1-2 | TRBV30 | TGTGCCTGTTCCGGGGCCGCACGTAACTATGGCTACACCTTC | CACSGAARNYGYTF
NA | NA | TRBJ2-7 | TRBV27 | TGTGCCAGCAGTTCGGATCCGGGGGCCTACGAGCAGTACTTC | CASSSDPGAYEQYF
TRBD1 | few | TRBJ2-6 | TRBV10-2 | TGCGCCAGCAGTGATATTTCTCGACCCCCGGGACAGAGAGAGGGATTCTCTGGGGCCAACGTCCTGACTTTC | CASSDISRPPGQREGFSGANVLTF
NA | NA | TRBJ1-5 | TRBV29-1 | TGCAGCTCACAGGGTCGGAGCAATCAGCCCCAGCATTTT | CSSQGRSNQPQHF
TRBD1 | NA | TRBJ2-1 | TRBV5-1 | TGCGCCAGCAGCCCGGGACAGGTTAGCTCCTACAATGAGCAGTTCTTC | CASSPGQVSSYNEQFF
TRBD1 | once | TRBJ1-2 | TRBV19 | TGTGCCAGTACTTCCCGACAGGGTCGGGTCTATGGCTACACCTTC | CASTSRQGRVYGYTF
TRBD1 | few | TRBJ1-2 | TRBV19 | TGTGCCAGTCGCCGGACAGGGCTAGACTATGGCTACACCTTC | CASRRTGLDYGYTF
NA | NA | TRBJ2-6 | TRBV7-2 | TGTGCCAGCAGCTTAGCGAGAGGGGCCAACGTCCTGACTTTC | CASSLARGANVLTF
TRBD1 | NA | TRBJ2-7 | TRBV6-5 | TGTGCCAGCAGTTACTCCGGACAGGGCAATTACGAGCAGTACTTC | CASSYSGQGNYEQYF
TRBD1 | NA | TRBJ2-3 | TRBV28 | TGTGCCAGCAGTTCACTTGACAGGGCCGGGCAGGTCACAGATACGCAGTATTTT | CASSSLDRAGQVTDTQYF
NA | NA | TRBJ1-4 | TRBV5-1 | TGCGCCAGCAGCGGACGGACAGCCCGAGATGAAAAACTGTTTTTT | CASSGRTARDEKLFF